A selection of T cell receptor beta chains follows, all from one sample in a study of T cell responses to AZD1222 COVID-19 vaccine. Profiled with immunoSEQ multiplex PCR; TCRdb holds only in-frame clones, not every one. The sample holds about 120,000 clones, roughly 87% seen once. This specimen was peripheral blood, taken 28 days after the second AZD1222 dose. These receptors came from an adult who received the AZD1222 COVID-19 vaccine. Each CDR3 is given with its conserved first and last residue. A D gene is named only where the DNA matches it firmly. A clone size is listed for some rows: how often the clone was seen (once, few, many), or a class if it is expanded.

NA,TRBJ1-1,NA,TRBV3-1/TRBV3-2,CASSQGGRLAGFF,TGTGCCAGCAGCCAAGGGGGAAGGTTGGCCGGTTTCTTT
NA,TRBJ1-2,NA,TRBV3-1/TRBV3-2,CASSQAIYGYTF,TGTGCCAGCAGCCAAGCCATCTATGGCTACACCTTC
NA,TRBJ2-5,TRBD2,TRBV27,CASSLTASGGYQETQYF,TGTGCCAGCAGTTTAACAGCTAGCGGGGGATACCAAGAGACCCAGTACTTC
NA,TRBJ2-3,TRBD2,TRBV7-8,CASSPRTSGGSTDTQYF,TGTGCCAGCAGCCCCAGGACTAGCGGGGGATCCACAGATACGCAGTATTTT
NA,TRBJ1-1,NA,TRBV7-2,CASSLSRGQGTEAFF,TGTGCCAGCAGCTTATCGCGGGGGCAGGGAACTGAAGCTTTCTTT
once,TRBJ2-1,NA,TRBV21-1,CASHSGGSYNEQFF,TGTGCCAGCCACAGCGGGGGTTCCTACAATGAGCAGTTCTTC
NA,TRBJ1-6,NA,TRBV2,CASRTDTWPWSPLHF,TGTGCCAGCAGGACCGACACCTGGCCTTGGTCACCCCTCCACTTT
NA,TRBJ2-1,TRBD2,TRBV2,CASSELAGGSGEQFF,TGTGCCAGCAGTGAGTTAGCGGGGGGAAGCGGTGAGCAGTTCTTC
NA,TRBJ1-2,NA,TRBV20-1,CSASPLALPNYGYTF,TGCAGTGCTAGTCCTTTGGCCCTTCCTAACTATGGCTACACCTTC
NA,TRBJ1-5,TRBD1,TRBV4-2,CASSHGTANQPQHF,TGTGCCAGCAGCCACGGGACAGCAAATCAGCCCCAGCATTTT
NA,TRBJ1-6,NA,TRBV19,CASSQTVSPLHF,TGTGCCAGTAGTCAGACTGTTTCACCCCTCCACTTT
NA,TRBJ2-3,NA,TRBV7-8,CASSPEGSTDTQYF,TGTGCCAGCAGCCCTGAGGGTAGCACAGATACGCAGTATTTT
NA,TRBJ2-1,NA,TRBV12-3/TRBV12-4,CASSLGAPNEQFF,TGTGCCAGCAGTTTGGGGGCCCCCAATGAGCAGTTCTTC
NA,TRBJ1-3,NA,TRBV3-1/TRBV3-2,CASSRGGLGNTIYF,TGTGCCAGCAGCCGCGGGGGTCTGGGGAACACCATATATTTT
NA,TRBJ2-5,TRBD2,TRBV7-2,CASSLPAGGPETQYF,TGTGCCAGCAGCTTACCGGCGGGGGGGCCGGAGACCCAGTACTTC
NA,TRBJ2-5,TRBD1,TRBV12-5,CASGLGQVGGETQYF,TGTGCTAGTGGCTTGGGACAGGTCGGCGGAGAGACCCAGTACTTC
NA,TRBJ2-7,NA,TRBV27,CASSLRRAYEQYF,TGTGCCAGCAGTTTGCGGCGGGCCTACGAGCAGTACTTC
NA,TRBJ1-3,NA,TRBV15,CATSRVPSGTSGNTIYF,TGTGCCACCAGCAGAGTACCCTCGGGAACATCTGGAAACACCATATATTTT
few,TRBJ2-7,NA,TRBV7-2,CASSLQGGLYEQYF,TGTGCCAGCAGCCTACAGGGGGGGCTCTACGAGCAGTACTTC
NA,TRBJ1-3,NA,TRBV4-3,CASSQGSSGLRGGNTIYF,TGCGCCAGCAGCCAAGGAAGTTCGGGGCTCAGAGGAGGAAACACCATATATTTT
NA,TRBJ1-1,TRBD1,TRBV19,CASSLQGLGTEAFF,TGTGCCAGTAGTTTACAGGGGTTGGGCACTGAAGCTTTCTTT
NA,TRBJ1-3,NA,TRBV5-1,CASSFFSSGNTIYF,TGCGCCAGCAGCTTTTTCAGCTCTGGAAACACCATATATTTT
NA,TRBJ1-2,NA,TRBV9,CASSPRTLSNYGYTF,TGTGCCAGCAGCCCCAGGACGCTAAGTAACTATGGCTACACCTTC
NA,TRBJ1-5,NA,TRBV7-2,CASSLVLGDQPQHF,TGTGCCAGCAGCTTAGTTTTGGGGGATCAGCCCCAGCATTTT
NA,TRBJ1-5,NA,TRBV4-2,CASSRFDLLDSNQPQHF,TGTGCCAGCAGCCGATTTGACTTATTAGATAGCAATCAGCCCCAGCATTTT
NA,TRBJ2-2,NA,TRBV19,CASTYRVRDTGELFF,TGTGCCAGTACCTATCGGGTTCGCGACACCGGGGAGCTGTTTTTT
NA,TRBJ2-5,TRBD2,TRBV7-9,CASSLALRGGARETQYF,TGTGCCAGCAGCTTAGCTCTTCGCGGGGGGGCCCGGGAGACCCAGTACTTC
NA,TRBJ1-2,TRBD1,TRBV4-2,CASSDDRASGYTF,TGTGCCAGCAGCGACGACAGGGCCAGTGGCTACACCTTC
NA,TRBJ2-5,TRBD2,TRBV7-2,CASSSGTSLSGAQYF,TGTGCCAGCAGCTCTGGGACTAGCCTAAGCGGGGCCCAGTACTTC
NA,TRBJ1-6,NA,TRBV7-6,CASSLSGVNSPLHF,TGTGCCAGCAGCTTATCCGGGGTTAATTCACCCCTCCACTTT
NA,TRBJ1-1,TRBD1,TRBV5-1,CASSFIVGQGQMNTEAFF,TGCGCCAGCAGCTTTATAGTGGGACAGGGCCAAATGAACACTGAAGCTTTCTTT